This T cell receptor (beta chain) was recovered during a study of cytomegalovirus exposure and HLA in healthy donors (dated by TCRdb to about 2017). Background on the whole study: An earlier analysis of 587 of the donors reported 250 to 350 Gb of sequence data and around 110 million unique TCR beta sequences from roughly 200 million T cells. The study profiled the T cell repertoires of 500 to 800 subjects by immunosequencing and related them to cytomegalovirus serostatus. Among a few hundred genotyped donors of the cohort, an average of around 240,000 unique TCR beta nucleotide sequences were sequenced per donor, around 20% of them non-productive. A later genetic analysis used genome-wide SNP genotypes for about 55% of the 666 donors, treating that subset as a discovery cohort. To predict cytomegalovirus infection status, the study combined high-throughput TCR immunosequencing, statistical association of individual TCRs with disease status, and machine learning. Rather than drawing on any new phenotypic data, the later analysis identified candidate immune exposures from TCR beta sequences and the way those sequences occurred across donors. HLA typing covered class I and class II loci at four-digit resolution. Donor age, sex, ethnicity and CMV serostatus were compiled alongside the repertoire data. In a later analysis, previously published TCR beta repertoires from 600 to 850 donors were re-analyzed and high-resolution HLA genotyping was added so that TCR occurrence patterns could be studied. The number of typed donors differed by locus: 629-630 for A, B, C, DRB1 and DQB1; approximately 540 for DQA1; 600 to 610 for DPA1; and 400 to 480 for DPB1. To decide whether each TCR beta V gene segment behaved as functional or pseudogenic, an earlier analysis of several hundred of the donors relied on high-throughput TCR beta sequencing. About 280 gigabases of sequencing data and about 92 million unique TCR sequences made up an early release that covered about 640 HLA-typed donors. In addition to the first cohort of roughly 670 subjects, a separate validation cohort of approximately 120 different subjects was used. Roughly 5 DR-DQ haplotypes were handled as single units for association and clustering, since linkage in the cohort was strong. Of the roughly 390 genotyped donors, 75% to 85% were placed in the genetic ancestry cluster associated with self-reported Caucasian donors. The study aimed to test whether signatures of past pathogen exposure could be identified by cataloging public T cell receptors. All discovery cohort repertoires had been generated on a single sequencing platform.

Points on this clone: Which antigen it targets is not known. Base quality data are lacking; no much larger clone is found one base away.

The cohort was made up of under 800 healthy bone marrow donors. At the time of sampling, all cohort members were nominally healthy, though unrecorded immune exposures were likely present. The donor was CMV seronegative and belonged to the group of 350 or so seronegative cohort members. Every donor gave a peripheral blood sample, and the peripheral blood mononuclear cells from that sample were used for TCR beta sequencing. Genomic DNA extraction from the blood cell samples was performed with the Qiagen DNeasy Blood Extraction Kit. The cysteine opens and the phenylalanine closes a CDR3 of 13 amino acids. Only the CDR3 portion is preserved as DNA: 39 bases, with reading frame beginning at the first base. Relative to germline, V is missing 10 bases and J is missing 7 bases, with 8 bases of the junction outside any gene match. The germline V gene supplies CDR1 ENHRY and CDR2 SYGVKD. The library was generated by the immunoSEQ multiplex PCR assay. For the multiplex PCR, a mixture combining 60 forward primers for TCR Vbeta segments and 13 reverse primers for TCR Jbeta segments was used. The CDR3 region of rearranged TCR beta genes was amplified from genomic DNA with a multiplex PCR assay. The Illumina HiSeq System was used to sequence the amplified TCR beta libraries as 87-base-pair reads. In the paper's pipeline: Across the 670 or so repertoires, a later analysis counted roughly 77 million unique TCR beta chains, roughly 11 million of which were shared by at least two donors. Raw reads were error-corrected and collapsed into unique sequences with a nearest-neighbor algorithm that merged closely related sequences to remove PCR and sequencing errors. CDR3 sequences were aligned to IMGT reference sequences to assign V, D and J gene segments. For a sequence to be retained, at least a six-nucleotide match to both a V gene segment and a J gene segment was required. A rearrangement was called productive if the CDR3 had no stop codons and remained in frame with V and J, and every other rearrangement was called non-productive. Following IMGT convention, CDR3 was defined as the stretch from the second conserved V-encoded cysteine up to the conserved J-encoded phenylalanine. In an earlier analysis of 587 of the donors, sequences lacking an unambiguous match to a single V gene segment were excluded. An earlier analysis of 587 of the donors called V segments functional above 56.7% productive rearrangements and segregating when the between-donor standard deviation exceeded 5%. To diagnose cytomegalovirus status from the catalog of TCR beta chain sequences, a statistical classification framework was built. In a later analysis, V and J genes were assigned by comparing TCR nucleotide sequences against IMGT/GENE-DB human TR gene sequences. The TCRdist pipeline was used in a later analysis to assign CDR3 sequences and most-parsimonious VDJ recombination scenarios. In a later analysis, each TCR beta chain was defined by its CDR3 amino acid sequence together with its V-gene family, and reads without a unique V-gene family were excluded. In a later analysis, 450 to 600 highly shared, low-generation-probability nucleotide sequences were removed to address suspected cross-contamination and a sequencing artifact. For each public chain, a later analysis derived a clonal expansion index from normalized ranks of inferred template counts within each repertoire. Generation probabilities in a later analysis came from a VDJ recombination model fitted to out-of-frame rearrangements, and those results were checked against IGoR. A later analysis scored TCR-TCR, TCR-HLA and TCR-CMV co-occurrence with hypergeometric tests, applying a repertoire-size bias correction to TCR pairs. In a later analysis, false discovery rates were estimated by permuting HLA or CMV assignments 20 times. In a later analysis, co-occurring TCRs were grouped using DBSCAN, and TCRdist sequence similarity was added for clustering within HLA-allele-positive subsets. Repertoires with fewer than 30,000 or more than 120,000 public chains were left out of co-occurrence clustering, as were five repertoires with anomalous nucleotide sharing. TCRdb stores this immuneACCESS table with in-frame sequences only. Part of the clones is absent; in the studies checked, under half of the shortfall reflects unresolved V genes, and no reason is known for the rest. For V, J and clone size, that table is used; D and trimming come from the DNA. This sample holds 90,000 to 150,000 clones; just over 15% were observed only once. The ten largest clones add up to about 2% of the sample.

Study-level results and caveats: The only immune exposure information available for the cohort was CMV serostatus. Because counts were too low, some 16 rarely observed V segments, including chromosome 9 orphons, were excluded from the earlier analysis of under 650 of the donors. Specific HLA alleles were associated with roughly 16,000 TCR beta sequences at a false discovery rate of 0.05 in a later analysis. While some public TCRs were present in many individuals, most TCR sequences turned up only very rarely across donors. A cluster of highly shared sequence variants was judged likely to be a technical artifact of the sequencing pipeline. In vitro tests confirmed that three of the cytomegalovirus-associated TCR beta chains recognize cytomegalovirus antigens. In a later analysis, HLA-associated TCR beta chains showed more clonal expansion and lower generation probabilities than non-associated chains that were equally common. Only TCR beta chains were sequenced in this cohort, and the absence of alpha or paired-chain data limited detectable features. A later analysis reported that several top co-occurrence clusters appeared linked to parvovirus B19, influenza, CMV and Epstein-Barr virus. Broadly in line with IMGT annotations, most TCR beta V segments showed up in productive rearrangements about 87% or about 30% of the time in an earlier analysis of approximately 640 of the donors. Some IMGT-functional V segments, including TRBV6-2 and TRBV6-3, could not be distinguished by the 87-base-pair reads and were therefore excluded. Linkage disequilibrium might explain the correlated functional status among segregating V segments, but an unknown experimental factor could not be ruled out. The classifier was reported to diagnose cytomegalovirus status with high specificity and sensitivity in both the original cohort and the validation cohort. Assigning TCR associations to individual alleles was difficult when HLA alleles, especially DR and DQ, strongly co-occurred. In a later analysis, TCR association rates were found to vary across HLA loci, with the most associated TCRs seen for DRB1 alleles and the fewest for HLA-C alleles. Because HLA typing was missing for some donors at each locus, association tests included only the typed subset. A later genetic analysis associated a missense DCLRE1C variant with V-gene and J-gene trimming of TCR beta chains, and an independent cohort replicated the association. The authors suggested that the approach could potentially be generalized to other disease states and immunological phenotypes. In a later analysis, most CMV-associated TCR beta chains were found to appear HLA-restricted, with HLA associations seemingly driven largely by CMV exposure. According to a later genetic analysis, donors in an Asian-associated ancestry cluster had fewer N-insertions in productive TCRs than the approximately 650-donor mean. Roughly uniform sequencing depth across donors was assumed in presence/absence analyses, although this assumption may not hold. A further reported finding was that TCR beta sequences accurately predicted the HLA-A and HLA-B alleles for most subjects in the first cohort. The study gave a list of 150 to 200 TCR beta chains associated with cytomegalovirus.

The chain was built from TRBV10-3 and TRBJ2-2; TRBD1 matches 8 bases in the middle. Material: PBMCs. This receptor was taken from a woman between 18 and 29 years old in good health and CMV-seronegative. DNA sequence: TGTGCCACCTATCAGGGGGCCAGCGGGGAGCTGTTTTTT. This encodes CATYQGASGELFF.